This T cell receptor (beta chain) was identified during a study of blood T cell repertoires in COVID-19. The length of the CDR3 is 16 residues. Per the germline V gene, CDR1 is MGHRA and CDR2 is YSYEKL. V lost 6 bases and J 0 bases, leaving 12 bases between the germline ends. TCRdb keeps only in-frame clones here, not all; method: immunoSEQ multiplex PCR. The sample has around 430,000 clones, 88% seen once. The material sequenced was peripheral blood. V usage is TRBV4-1 and J usage is TRBJ1-6, with D uncertain. The TCR sequence derives from a woman aged 45-60 years with COVID-19, enrolled during active disease. CDR3: CASRPGSLSYNSPLHF. CDR3 bases: TGCGCCAGCAGACCCGGGTCTCTCTCCTATAATTCACCCCTCCACTTT.